The 23 T cell receptor beta chains reported below all come from one sample, sequenced in a study of control samples from healthy donors and cancer patients. Some clones are missing from TCRdb's copy, which holds only in-frame ones; the method was immunoSEQ multiplex PCR. This table holds around 150,000 clones, roughly 94% found once. Sequenced material: PBMCs. These receptor sequences come from a man aged 60-69 years with colorectal cancer.

The chain employs TRBV6-2 or TRBV6-3 and TRBJ2-7; D gene ambiguous. The CDR3 is 12 amino acids. Germline-derived CDR1 and CDR2 are MNHEY and SVGEGT. The V gene lost 2 bases and the J gene lost 3 bases, with 5 bases spanning the gap. The chain's CDR3 is CASSYVSYEQYF. In DNA form, the CDR3 reads TGTGCCAGCAGTTACGTCAGCTACGAGCAGTACTTC.

In this sample, this clone turned up once. This sequence joins TRBV5-4 and TRBJ2-7, with D possibly TRBD2 on 5 matching bases. Trimming took 0 bases from V and 0 from J, leaving 22 bases between them. Germline V gene data show CDR1 as SGHNT and CDR2 as YYREEE (reference sequence). The CDR3 consists of 19 residues. The CDR3: CASSLGRSGIRSRSYEQYF. CDR3 DNA: TGTGCCAGCAGCTTGGGACGATCCGGGATTCGATCCCGCTCCTACGAGCAGTACTTC.

This clone was detected only once. This chain joins TRBV30 and TRBJ2-1; D call uncertain. The length of the CDR3 is 11 residues. Germline V gene data show CDR1 as GTSNPN and CDR2 as SVGIG (reference sequence). The V end lost 5 bases, the J end lost 8 bases, and 10 bases lay between the germline ends. The CDR3 DNA reads TGTGCCTGGGGGATCTTTGATGAGCAGTTCTTC. Translated: CAWGIFDEQFF.

The J gene is TRBJ2-1, the V gene TRBV7-7; 7 bases are shared with TRBD1. V lost 4 bases, J lost 2 bases, and 8 bases stayed unmatched. Germline V gene sequence: CDR1 SSHAT, CDR2 FNYEAQ (reference sequence). This CDR3 has 16 amino acids. The CDR3 sequence is CASSSGTDVTYNEQFF. CDR3 coding DNA: TGTGCCAGCAGCTCAGGGACAGATGTGACCTACAATGAGCAGTTCTTC.

The rearrangement links TRBV7-9 to TRBJ2-7; TRBD1 aligns across 9 bases. Germline trimming cut 7 bases from V and 3 bases from J; bases unmatched to any gene: 7. There are 14 residues in the CDR3. From germline, CDR1 is SEHNR and CDR2 FQNEAQ (reference sequence). CDR3 region: CASTYRTGDYEQYF. The CDR3 DNA follows: TGTGCCAGCACCTACCGGACAGGGGACTACGAGCAGTACTTC.

This clone was seen a few times. In DNA form, the CDR3 reads TGTGCCAGCAGCGTTGGCGTTCAAGAGACCCAGTACTTC. Its protein product is CASSVGVQETQYF. The genes are TRBV9 and TRBJ2-5; D unclear. CDR1 SGDLS and CDR2 YYNGEE come from the germline V gene. The CDR3 consists of 13 residues. V lost 2 bases and J 2 bases, leaving 7 bases between the germline ends.

The gene calls are TRBV7-9 and TRBJ2-1; D unclear. The CDR3 extends over 12 amino acids. Deletions cut 3 bases from V and 7 bases from J, with 7 bases between. The germline V gene has CDR1 SEHNR and CDR2 FQNEAQ (reference sequence). Here the CDR3 DNA reads TGTGCCAGCAGCTTTGGTCGAAATGAGCAGTTCTTC. It codes for CASSFGRNEQFF. Together with reference TRBV7-9 and TRBJ2-1, the CDR3 gives the full variable domain: DTGVSQNPRHKITKRGQNVTFRCDPISEHNRLYWYRQTLGQGPEFLTYFQNEAQLEKSRLLSDRFSAERPKGSFSTLEIQRTEQGDSAMYLCASSFGRNEQFFGPGTRLTVL.

The rearrangement joins TRBV14 to TRBJ2-3; the match to TRBD2 covers 15 bases. Losses at the gene ends were 4 bases for V and 2 bases for J; bases not matched to a gene: 4. The CDR3 sequence is 17 residues long. Germline CDR1 is SGHDN and CDR2 is FVKESK. Written as DNA, the CDR3 is TGTGCCAGCAGCCTGGGACTAGCGGGGGGAAACACAGATACGCAGTATTTT. It encodes CASSLGLAGGNTDTQYF.

The V and J genes are TRBV7-9 and TRBJ1-5; 9 bases align to TRBD1. Germline V gene data show CDR1 as SEHNR and CDR2 as FQNEAQ (reference sequence). The J segment lost 1 base and the V segment lost 5 bases, leaving 6 bases of the junction unmatched. This CDR3 is 16 amino acids long. As DNA, the CDR3 is TGTGCCAGCAGCCCGTGGACAGGGGTAAGCAATCAGCCCCAGCATTTT. Encoded protein: CASSPWTGVSNQPQHF. Based on the CDR3 plus reference TRBV7-9 and TRBJ1-5, the full variable domain is DTGVSQNPRHKITKRGQNVTFRCDPISEHNRLYWYRQTLGQGPEFLTYFQNEAQLEKSRLLSDRFSAERPKGSFSTLEIQRTEQGDSAMYLCASSPWTGVSNQPQHFGDGTRLSIL.

The rearrangement joins TRBV2 to TRBJ2-5; 8 bases map to TRBD1. The V gene's germline CDR1 is SNHLY and CDR2 FYNNEI. The CDR3 contains 15 residues. V gave up 6 bases and J gave up 4 bases; unmatched junction bases: 10. Here the CDR3 reads CASRTGGRGLETQYF. CDR3 sequence (DNA): TGTGCCAGCAGAACGGGTGGCAGGGGGCTAGAGACCCAGTACTTC.

As DNA, the CDR3 is TGCGCCAGCAGCTTGGCACTGCGGGGGAATTCACCCCTCCACTTT. It translates to CASSLALRGNSPLHF. The rearrangement uses TRBV5-1 and TRBJ1-6; a weak D match, TRBD1 (5 bases). With 0 bases removed from V and 7 bases from J, the gap between germline ends came to 11 bases. The CDR3 runs 15 residues. Per the germline V gene, CDR1 is SGHRS and CDR2 is YFSETQ. The full variable domain, its missing parts supplied by reference TRBV5-1 and TRBJ1-6, is KAGVTQTPRYLIKTRGQQVTLSCSPISGHRSVSWYQQTPGQGLQFLFEYFSETQRNKGNFPGRFSGRQFSNSRSEMNVSTLELGDSALYLCASSLALRGNSPLHFGNGTRLTVT.

The chain carries TRBV28 and TRBJ1-1; D is uncertain. Germline values: CDR1 MDHEN, CDR2 SYDVKM. Trimming shortened V by 2 bases and J by 4 bases, and 8 bases separated the two germline ends. This CDR3 is 13 amino acids long. CDR3 in DNA: TGTGCCAGCAGTTTAGCCAGGAGCACTGAAGCTTTCTTT. It translates to CASSLARSTEAFF.

This sequence joins TRBV29-1 and TRBJ1-1; maybe TRBD1 (6 bases). The CDR3 covers 15 residues. In germline, CDR1 is SQVTM, CDR2 ANQGSEA. V was clipped by 4 bases and J by 0 bases, with 15 bases between them. CDR3 sequence (DNA): TGCAGCGTTGGGGCAGGGGTCAGCATGAACACTGAAGCTTTCTTT. This sequence encodes CSVGAGVSMNTEAFF.

The chain recombines TRBV10-3 with TRBJ1-5; D gene uncertain. The germline gives CDR1 ENHRY, CDR2 SYGVKD. The CDR3 sequence is 14 residues long. V shed 6 bases and J shed 0 bases, with 9 bases lying between them. DNA for the CDR3: TGTGCCATCAGCTCAGTTGCTAGCAATCAGCCCCAGCATTTT. Amino acids: CAISSVASNQPQHF.

This clone was recorded only once. This rearrangement joins TRBV11-2 to TRBJ2-1; 11 bases agree with TRBD2. The germline CDR1 and CDR2 sequences are SGHAT and FQNNGV. Trimming took 2 bases from V and 4 from J; bases not matched to a gene: 10. This CDR3 has 18 residues. The CDR3 loop is CASSLTPIAGGRYNEQFF. The CDR3 coding sequence is TGTGCCAGCAGCTTAACGCCAATAGCGGGGGGGCGGTACAATGAGCAGTTCTTC. Full variable domain (outside the CDR3, taken from reference TRBV11-2 and TRBJ2-1): EAGVAQSPRYKIIEKRQSVAFWCNPISGHATLYWYQQILGQGPKLLIQFQNNGVVDDSQLPKDRFSAERLKGVDSTLKIQPAKLEDSAVYLCASSLTPIAGGRYNEQFFGPGTRLTVL.

The chain links TRBV21-1 to TRBJ1-5. TRBV21-1 is listed as a pseudogene. The CDR3 loop spans 13 amino acids. The CDR3 DNA reads TGTGCCAGCAGCATGACGGGGGGGCAGCCCCAGCATTTT. It is translated as CASSMTGGQPQHF.

As to this clone: Other nucleotide sequences from this sample produce the same CDR3. V is TRBV6-5 and J is TRBJ2-6; tentatively, D is TRBD1 or TRBD2 (5 bases each). CDR1 is MNHEY and CDR2 is SVGAGI in the germline V gene. The germline V and J ends were trimmed by 2 bases and 0 bases, with 5 bases remaining between them. This CDR3 is built from 15 residues. Here the CDR3 reads CASSYGGSGANVLTF. In DNA, the CDR3 is TGTGCCAGCAGTTACGGGGGCTCTGGGGCCAACGTCCTGACTTTC.

For this clone: In the same sample, other DNA sequences code for this CDR3. The genes are TRBV9 and TRBJ1-1, with D possibly TRBD1 on 5 matching bases. CDR1 is SGDLS and CDR2 is YYNGEE in the germline V gene. Trimming stripped 2 bases from V and 3 bases from J, with 11 bases between. The CDR3 has 14 residues. The CDR3 DNA follows: TGTGCCAGCAGCGTGGGACCCGGGGACACTGAAGCTTTCTTT. The encoded protein is CASSVGPGDTEAFF.

In this sample, this clone turned up a few times. The chain has TRBV19 and TRBJ2-5; no reliable D call. The CDR3 extends over 15 amino acids. The germline V gene has CDR1 LNHDA and CDR2 SQIVND (reference sequence). V was clipped by 1 base and J by 1 base, with 10 bases between them. CDR3 region: CASSIAANIQETQYF. The CDR3 nucleotides read TGTGCCAGTAGTATAGCAGCCAATATCCAAGAGACCCAGTACTTC. Variable domain in full (rest from reference TRBV19 and TRBJ2-5): DGGITQSPKYLFRKEGQNVTLSCEQNLNHDAMYWYRQDPGQGLRLIYYSQIVNDFQKGDIAEGYSVSREKKESFPLTVTSAQKNPTAFYLCASSIAANIQETQYFGPGTRLLVL.

The CDR3 loop is CASSGTSGGTEQFF. CDR3 DNA sequence: TGTGCCAGTTCCGGGACTAGCGGGGGGACGGAGCAGTTCTTC. The chain carries TRBV19 and TRBJ2-1; 15 nucleotides align to TRBD2. Germline V lookup: CDR1 LNHDA, CDR2 SQIVND (reference sequence). This CDR3 has 14 residues. J was trimmed by 10 bases and V by 8 bases; bases with no gene match: 6. Complete variable domain (other parts from reference TRBV19 and TRBJ2-1): DGGITQSPKYLFRKEGQNVTLSCEQNLNHDAMYWYRQDPGQGLRLIYYSQIVNDFQKGDIAEGYSVSREKKESFPLTVTSAQKNPTAFYLCASSGTSGGTEQFFGPGTRLTVL.

The rearrangement uses TRBV5-1 and TRBJ2-3; a weak D match, TRBD1 (6 bases). V lost 2 bases to trimming and J lost 1 base, with 17 bases between them. The CDR3 totals 17 residues. CDR1 is SGHRS, CDR2 YFSETQ, per germline. CDR3 coding DNA: TGCGCCAGCAGCTTAGAGATCAGGGGTTGGGGCACAGATACGCAGTATTTT. Translation: CASSLEIRGWGTDTQYF.

The V and J genes are TRBV5-8 and TRBJ1-2; no clear D. Trimming removed 0 bases from V and 8 bases from J, with 11 bases in between. The CDR3 covers 13 residues. CDR1 is SGHTS and CDR2 is YDEGEE in the germline V gene. The CDR3 DNA is TGTGCCAGCAGCTTGGTGGGGAGAGGAGGCTACACCTTC. Protein sequence: CASSLVGRGGYTF.

This chain links TRBV6-5 with TRBJ1-5; tentative D call: TRBD1 (5 bases). The CDR3 has 15 amino acids. Trimming removed 7 bases from V and 3 bases from J, with 16 bases in between. CDR1 is MNHEY and CDR2 is SVGAGI in the germline V gene. The CDR3 coding sequence is TGTGCCAGCATTGGAGACCGGGACTTCAATCAGCCCCAGCATTTT. The encoded protein is CASIGDRDFNQPQHF.